This T cell receptor beta chain was captured in a study of shared clonotypes between healthy human individuals. V was trimmed by 6 bases and J by 11 bases, leaving 11 bases between them. Germline V gene sequence: CDR1 SNHLY, CDR2 FYNNEI. The CDR3 sequence is 11 residues long. Libraries were prepared by immunoSEQ multiplex PCR; TCRdb keeps only in-frame clonotypes and omits some of them. The top ten clones hold 0.057% of a sample with roughly 640,000 clones, approximately 97% of them seen once. This sequence originates from a woman aged 25-40 years in good health. The chain joins TRBV2 to TRBJ2-1, with a possible D match to TRBD2 (6 bases). Sequencing used naive CD4+ T cells sorted from blood. Specified subset: CD45RA+ positively selected. DNA of the CDR3: TGTGCCAGCAGGGTCCGGGAGAAGCAGTTCTTC. Amino acids: CASRVREKQFF.